Listed here is a single TCR beta chain. What it binds is not known. The study drew donors from healthy Caucasian individuals in Russia aged about 6 to 90. A sample-barcoded 5' primer and a J-beta primer mix were used in a second PCR of roughly 6 to 12 cycles. A template-switch adaptor with 12 random nucleotides tagged each cDNA molecule. MiXCR, run by TCRdb on the 5' RACE reads, gives a single entry per CDR3 protein. The sample gives approximately 800,000 distinct CDR3 sequences, around half of which show up once; 15% to 20% is in the top ten. Trimming took off 3 bases at V and 2 bases at J, with 13 bases between the two ends. Germline V gene lookup returns CDR1 KGHDR and CDR2 SFDVKD. This CDR3 comprises 17 residues. This entry comes from a study of blood T cells in healthy people across ages. Study in general: About one barcoded beta molecule per two T cells was captured by template switching.

Study results and limitations: Getting older went along with TCR beta diversity per million T cells dropping roughly linearly.

The sequence was obtained from a man at least 80 years old in good health. The chain links TRBV24-1 to TRBJ2-6, with no clear D. The specimen was blood. The CDR3 nucleotides are TGTGCCACCAGTGATACACGAACGGGCACTGGGGCCAACGTCCTGACTTTC. It yields the protein CATSDTRTGTGANVLTF.